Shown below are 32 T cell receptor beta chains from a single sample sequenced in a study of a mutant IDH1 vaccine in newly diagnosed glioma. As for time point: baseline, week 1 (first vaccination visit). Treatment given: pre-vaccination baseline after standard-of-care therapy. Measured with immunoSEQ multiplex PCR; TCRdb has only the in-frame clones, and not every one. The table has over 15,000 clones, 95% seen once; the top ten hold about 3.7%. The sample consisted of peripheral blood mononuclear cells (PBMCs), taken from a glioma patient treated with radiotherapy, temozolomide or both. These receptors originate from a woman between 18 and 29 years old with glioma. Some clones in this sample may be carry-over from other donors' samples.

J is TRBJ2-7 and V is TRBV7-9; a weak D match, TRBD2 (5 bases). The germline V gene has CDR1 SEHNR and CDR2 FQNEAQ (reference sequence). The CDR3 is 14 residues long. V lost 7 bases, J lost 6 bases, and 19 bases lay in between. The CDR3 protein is CASTKNVWGAEQYF. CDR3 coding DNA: TGTGCCAGCACTAAGAACGTGTGGGGAGCCGAGCAGTACTTC.

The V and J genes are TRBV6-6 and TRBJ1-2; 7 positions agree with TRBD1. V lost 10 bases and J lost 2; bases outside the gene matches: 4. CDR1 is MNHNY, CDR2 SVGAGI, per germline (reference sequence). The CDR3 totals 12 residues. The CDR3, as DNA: TGTGCCATCGGAGGGGGCAACTATGGCTACACCTTC. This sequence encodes CAIGGGNYGYTF.

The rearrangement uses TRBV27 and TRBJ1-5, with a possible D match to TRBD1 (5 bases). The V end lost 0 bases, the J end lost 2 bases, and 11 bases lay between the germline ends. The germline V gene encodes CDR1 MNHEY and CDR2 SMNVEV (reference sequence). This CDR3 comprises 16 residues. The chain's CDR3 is CASSLSLGTGNQPQHF. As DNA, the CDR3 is TGTGCCAGCAGTTTATCGCTAGGGACGGGCAATCAGCCCCAGCATTTT.

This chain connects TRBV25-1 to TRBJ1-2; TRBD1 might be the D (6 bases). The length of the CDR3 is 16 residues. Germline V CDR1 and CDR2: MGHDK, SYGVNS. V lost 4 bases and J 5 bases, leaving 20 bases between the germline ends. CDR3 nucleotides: TGTGCCAGCAGTGCCGCCCCCGGCGTACAGGGATATGGCTACACCTTC. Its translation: CASSAAPGVQGYGYTF.

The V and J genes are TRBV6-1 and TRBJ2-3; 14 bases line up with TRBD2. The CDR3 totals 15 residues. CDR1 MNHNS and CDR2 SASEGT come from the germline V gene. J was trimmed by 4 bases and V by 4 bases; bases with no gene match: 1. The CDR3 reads CASSGLAGGPDTQYF. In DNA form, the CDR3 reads TGTGCCAGCAGTGGACTAGCGGGAGGGCCAGATACGCAGTATTTT.

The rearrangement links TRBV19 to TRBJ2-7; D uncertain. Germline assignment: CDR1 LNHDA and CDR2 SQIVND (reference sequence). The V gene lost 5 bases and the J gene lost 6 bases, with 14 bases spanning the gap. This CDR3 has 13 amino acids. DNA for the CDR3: TGTGCCAGTAGTTCCACCCTGGGGTTCGAGCAGTACTTC. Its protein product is CASSSTLGFEQYF.

CDR3 loop: CASSLGQGREKLFF. The CDR3 DNA is TGTGCCAGCAGCTTAGGACAGGGTCGGGAAAAACTGTTTTTT. The rearrangement uses TRBV7-2 and TRBJ1-4, with 7 nucleotides matching TRBD1. The CDR3 length is 14 residues. Germline lookup yields CDR1 SGHTA and CDR2 FQGNSA. V was clipped by 1 base and J by 8 bases; unmatched bases: 4.

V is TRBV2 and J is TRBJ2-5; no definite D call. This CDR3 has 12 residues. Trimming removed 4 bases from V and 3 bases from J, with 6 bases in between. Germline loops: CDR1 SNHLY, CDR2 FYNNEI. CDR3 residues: CASSGREETQYF. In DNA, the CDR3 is TGTGCCAGCAGTGGAAGAGAAGAGACCCAGTACTTC.

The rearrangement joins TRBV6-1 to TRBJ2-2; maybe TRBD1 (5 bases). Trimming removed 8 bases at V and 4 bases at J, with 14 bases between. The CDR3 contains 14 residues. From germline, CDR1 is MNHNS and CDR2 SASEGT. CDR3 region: CASQPGYRTGELFF. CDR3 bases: TGTGCCAGCCAACCAGGGTACCGCACCGGGGAGCTGTTTTTT.

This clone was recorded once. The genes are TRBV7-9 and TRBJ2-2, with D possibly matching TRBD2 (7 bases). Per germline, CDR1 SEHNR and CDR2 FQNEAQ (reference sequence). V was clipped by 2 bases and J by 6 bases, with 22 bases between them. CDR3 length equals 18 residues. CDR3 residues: CASSLWGLGGDQAGELFF. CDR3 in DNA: TGTGCCAGCAGCTTATGGGGCCTAGGGGGGGACCAAGCCGGGGAGCTGTTTTTT. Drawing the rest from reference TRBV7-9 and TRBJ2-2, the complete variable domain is DTGVSQNPRHKITKRGQNVTFRCDPISEHNRLYWYRQTLGQGPEFLTYFQNEAQLEKSRLLSDRFSAERPKGSFSTLEIQRTEQGDSAMYLCASSLWGLGGDQAGELFFGEGSRLTVL.

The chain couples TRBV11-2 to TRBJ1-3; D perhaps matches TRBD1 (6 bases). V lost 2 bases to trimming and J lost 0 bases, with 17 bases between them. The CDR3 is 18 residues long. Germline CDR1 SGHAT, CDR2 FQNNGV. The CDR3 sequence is CASSLSFRGPSSGNTIYF. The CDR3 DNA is TGTGCCAGCAGCTTATCCTTTCGGGGGCCGAGCTCTGGAAACACCATATATTTT.

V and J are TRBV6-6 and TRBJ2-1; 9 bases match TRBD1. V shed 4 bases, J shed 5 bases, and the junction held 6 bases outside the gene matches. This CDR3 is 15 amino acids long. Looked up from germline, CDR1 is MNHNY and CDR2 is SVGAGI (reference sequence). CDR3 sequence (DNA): TGTGCCAGCAGTTCCCTCGGGACAGGGAACAATGAGCAGTTCTTC. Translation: CASSSLGTGNNEQFF.

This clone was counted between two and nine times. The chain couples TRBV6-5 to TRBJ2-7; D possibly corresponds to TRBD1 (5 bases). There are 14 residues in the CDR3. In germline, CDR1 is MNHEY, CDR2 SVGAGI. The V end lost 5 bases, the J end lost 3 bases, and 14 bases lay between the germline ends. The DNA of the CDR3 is TGTGCCAGCAGTGTCTTCACAGGAAGCTACGAGCAGTACTTC. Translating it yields CASSVFTGSYEQYF.

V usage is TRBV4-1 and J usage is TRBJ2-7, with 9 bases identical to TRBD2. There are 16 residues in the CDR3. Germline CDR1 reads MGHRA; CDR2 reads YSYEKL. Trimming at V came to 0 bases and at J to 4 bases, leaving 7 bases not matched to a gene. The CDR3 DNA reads TGCGCCAGCAGCCAAGACCTGACTAGCGGACGTTACGAGCAGTACTTC. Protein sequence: CASSQDLTSGRYEQYF.

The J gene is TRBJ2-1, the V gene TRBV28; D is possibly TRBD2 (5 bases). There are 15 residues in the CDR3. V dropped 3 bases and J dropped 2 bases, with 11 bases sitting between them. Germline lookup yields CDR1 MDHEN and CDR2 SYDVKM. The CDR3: CASSLGGGTYNEQFF. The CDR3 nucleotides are TGTGCCAGCAGTTTGGGTGGAGGTACCTACAATGAGCAGTTCTTC.

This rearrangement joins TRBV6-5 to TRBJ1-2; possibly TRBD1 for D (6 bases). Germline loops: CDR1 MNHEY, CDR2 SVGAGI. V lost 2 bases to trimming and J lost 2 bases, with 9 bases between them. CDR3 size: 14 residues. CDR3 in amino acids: CASSYDRLNYGYTF. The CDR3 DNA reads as TGTGCCAGCAGTTACGACAGGTTGAACTATGGCTACACCTTC.

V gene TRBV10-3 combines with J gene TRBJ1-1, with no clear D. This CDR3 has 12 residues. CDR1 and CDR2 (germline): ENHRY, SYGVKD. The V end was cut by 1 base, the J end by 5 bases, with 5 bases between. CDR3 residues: CAISELGTEAFF. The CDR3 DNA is TGTGCCATCAGTGAGTTGGGGACTGAAGCTTTCTTT.

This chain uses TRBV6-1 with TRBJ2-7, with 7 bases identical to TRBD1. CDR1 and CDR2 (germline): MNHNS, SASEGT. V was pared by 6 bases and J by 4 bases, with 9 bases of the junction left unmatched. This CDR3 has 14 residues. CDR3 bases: TGTGCCAGCAGGTCCACAGGGGTTTTATACGAGCAGTACTTC. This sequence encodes CASRSTGVLYEQYF.

The CDR3: CASSISGAGGNTIYF. The CDR3 nucleotides are TGTGCCAGTAGTATATCTGGGGCAGGGGGAAACACCATATATTTT. This rearrangement joins TRBV19 to TRBJ1-3; D possibly corresponds to TRBD1 (5 bases). V was clipped by 2 bases and J by 4 bases, with 12 bases between them. Germline V gene lookup returns CDR1 LNHDA and CDR2 SQIVND (reference sequence). CDR3 length: 15 amino acids.

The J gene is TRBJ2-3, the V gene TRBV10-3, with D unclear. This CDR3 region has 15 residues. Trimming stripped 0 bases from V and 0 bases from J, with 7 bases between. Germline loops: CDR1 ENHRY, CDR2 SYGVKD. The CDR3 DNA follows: TGTGCCATCAGTGAGTCCAAGGCTAGCACAGATACGCAGTATTTT. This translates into CAISESKASTDTQYF.

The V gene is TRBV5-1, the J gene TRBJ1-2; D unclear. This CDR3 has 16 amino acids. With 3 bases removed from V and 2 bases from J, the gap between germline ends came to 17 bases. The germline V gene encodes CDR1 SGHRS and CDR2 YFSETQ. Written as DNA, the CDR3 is TGCGCCAGCAGCTACGGACGTCTTTCGCTCAACTATGGCTACACCTTC. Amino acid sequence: CASSYGRLSLNYGYTF. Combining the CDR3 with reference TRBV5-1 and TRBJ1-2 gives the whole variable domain KAGVTQTPRYLIKTRGQQVTLSCSPISGHRSVSWYQQTPGQGLQFLFEYFSETQRNKGNFPGRFSGRQFSNSRSEMNVSTLELGDSALYLCASSYGRLSLNYGYTFGSGTRLTVV.

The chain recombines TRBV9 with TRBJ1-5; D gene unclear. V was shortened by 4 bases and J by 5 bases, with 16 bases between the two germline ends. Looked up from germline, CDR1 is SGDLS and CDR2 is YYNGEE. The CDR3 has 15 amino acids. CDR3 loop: CASSPSGLQDQPQHF. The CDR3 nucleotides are TGTGCCAGCAGCCCTAGTGGGCTCCAAGATCAGCCCCAGCATTTT.

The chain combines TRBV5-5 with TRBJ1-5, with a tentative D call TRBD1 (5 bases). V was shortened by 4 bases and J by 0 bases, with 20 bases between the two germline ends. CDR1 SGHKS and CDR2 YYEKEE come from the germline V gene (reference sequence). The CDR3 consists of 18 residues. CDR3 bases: TGTGCCAGCAGCACGGGCGGGGACGAGATTTATAGCAATCAGCCCCAGCATTTT. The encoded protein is CASSTGGDEIYSNQPQHF.

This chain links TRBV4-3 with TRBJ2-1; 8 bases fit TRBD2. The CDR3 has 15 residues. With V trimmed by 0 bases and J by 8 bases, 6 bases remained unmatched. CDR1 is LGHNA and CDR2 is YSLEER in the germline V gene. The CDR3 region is CASSQESGRTDEQFF. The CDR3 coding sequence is TGCGCCAGCAGCCAAGAGAGCGGGAGAACGGATGAGCAGTTCTTC.

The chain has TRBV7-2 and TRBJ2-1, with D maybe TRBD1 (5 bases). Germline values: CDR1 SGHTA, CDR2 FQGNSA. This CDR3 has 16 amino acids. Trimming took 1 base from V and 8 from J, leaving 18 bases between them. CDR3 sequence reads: CASSLVQGLRQDEQFF. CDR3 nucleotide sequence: TGTGCCAGCAGCTTAGTCCAGGGTTTAAGGCAGGATGAGCAGTTCTTC.

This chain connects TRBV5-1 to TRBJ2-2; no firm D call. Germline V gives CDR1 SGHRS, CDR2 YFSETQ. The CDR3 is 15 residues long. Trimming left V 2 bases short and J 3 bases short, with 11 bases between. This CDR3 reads CASSFGSLDTGELFF. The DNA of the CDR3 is TGCGCCAGCAGCTTCGGGTCGTTGGACACCGGGGAGCTGTTTTTT. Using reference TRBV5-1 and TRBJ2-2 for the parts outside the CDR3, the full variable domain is KAGVTQTPRYLIKTRGQQVTLSCSPISGHRSVSWYQQTPGQGLQFLFEYFSETQRNKGNFPGRFSGRQFSNSRSEMNVSTLELGDSALYLCASSFGSLDTGELFFGEGSRLTVL.

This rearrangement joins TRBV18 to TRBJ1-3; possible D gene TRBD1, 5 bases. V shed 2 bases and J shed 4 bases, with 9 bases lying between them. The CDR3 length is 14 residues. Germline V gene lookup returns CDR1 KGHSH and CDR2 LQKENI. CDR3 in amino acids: CASSPGTEGNTIYF. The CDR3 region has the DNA TGTGCCAGCTCACCAGGGACGGAAGGAAACACCATATATTTT.

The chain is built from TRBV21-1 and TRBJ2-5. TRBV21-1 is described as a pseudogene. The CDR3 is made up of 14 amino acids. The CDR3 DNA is TGTGCCAGCAGCAAATGTCGCCCGCAAGAGACCCAGTACTTC. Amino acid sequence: CASSKCRPQETQYF.

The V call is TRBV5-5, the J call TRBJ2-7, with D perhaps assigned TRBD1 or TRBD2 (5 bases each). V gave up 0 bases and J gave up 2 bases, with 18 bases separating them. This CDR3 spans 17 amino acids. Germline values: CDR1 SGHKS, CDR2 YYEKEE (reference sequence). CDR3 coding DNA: TGTGCCAGCAGCTTGGGGGTATCCGCTAGAGGGGCCTACGAGCAGTACTTC. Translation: CASSLGVSARGAYEQYF. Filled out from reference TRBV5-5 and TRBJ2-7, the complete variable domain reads DAGVTQSPTHLIKTRGQQVTLRCSPISGHKSVSWYQQVLGQGPQFIFQYYEKEERGRGNFPDRFSARQFPNYSSELNVNALLLGDSALYLCASSLGVSARGAYEQYFGPGTRLTVT.

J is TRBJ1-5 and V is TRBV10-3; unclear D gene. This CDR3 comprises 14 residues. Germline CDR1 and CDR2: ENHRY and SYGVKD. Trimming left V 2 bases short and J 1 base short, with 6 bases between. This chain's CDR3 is CAISEGASNQPQHF. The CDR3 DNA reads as TGTGCCATCAGTGAGGGTGCCAGCAATCAGCCCCAGCATTTT.

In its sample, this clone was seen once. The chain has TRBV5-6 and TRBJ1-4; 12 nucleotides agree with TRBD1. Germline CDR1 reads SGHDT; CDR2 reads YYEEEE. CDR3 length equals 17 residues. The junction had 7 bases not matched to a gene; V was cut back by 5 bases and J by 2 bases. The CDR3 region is CASSTPGQGATNEKLFF. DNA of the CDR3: TGTGCCAGCAGTACTCCGGGACAGGGGGCGACTAATGAAAAACTGTTTTTT. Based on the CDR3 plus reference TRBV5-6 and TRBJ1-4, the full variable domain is DAGVTQSPTHLIKTRGQQVTLRCSPKSGHDTVSWYQQALGQGPQFIFQYYEEEERQRGNFPDRFSGHQFPNYSSELNVNALLLGDSALYLCASSTPGQGATNEKLFFGSGTQLSVL.

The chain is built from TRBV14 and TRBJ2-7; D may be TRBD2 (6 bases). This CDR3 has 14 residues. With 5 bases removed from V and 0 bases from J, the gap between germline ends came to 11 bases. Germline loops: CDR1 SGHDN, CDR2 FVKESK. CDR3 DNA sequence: TGTGCCAGCAGCGGCGCGGGGATCTCCTACGAGCAGTACTTC. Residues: CASSGAGISYEQYF. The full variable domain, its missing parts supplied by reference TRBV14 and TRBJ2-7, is EAGVTQFPSHSVIEKGQTVTLRCDPISGHDNLYWYRRVMGKEIKFLLHFVKESKQDESGMPNNRFLAERTGGTYSTLKVQPAELEDSGVYFCASSGAGISYEQYFGPGTRLTVT.